This T cell receptor (beta chain) was documented in a study of CD8+ T cells in alopecia areata. Study-level points and caveats: Lesional tissue from the scalp (especially in alopecia totalis/universalis) showed higher clonality than normal scalp. Tissue-resident alphabeta T cells belonging to normal skin likewise get sequenced within scalp specimens.

This clone appeared a few times. Its antigen is undetermined. This CDR3 is 12 amino acids long. Per the germline V gene, CDR1 is SGHNT and CDR2 is YENEEA. V was cut by 2 bases and J by 4 bases, with 5 bases left in between. cDNA serving as the sequencing template came from extracted, reverse transcribed RNA. Assay: immunoSEQ multiplex PCR; the TCRdb copy retains only in-frame clones and omits some. The profile covers over 150,000 clones, with around 60% appearing a single time and approximately 14% taken by the ten largest. Treatment described: oral pan-JAK inhibitor, 5-10 mg twice daily. Starting from PBMCs, sorting isolated CD4+ and CD8+ T cells.

The genes are TRBV11-3 and TRBJ1-1; D is unclear. The sequenced sample was CD4+ T cells sorted from blood, obtained at week 24, from a patient treated with tofacitinib. The sequence was obtained from a human donor with alopecia areata. CDR3: CASSLLSTEAFF. In nucleotides, the CDR3 is TGTGCCAGCAGCTTATTGTCCACTGAAGCTTTCTTT. The variable domain in full, with the rest retrieved from reference TRBV11-3 and TRBJ1-1, is EAGVVQSPRYKIIEKKQPVAFWCNPISGHNTLYWYLQNLGQGPELLIRYENEEAVDDSQLPKDRFSAERLKGVDSTLKIQPAELGDSAVYLCASSLLSTEAFFGQGTRLTVV.